The 20 T cell receptor beta chains presented below share a single source sample, sequenced in a study of cytomegalovirus exposure and HLA in healthy donors. The PCR used 60 Vbeta and 13 Jbeta primers. Data came from immunoSEQ multiplex PCR; TCRdb stores just in-frame clones and leaves some out. The sample lists about 270,000 clones; 86% were seen once. Sequencing was performed on PBMCs. These receptors were collected from a man between 40 and 49 years old in good health and CMV-seropositive.

The table lists this clone with a count of one. The V call is TRBV6-1, the J call TRBJ2-1, with D tentatively TRBD2 (5 bases). V lost 8 bases and J 4 bases, leaving 12 bases between the germline ends. Germline CDR1 and CDR2: MNHNS and SASEGT. The CDR3 is 13 residues long. CDR3 sequence: CASREPIYNEQFF. The CDR3 region has the DNA TGTGCCAGCCGGGAACCTATATACAATGAGCAGTTCTTC.

This clone has just a few counts. V usage is TRBV7-2 and J usage is TRBJ2-2; weak D call: TRBD2 (5 bases). The CDR3 has 15 amino acids. V shed 1 base and J shed 6 bases, with 12 bases lying between them. Germline V gives CDR1 SGHTA, CDR2 FQGNSA. The CDR3 DNA follows: TGTGCCAGCAGCTTAGAAGTGGGAGCAGCCGGGGAGCTGTTTTTT. It yields the protein CASSLEVGAAGELFF.

The count of this clone is one. CDR3 nucleotide sequence: TGTGCCAGCAGCTTAGTTAGGTCGTCCCCAGGGGCCACAGATACGCAGTATTTT. It is translated as CASSLVRSSPGATDTQYF. The J gene is TRBJ2-3, the V gene TRBV11-2; D may be TRBD1 (6 bases). The CDR3 totals 18 residues. The V and J ends lost 1 base and 2 bases respectively, with 19 bases between them. The germline V gene encodes CDR1 SGHAT and CDR2 FQNNGV.

The rearrangement joins TRBV25-1 to TRBJ1-6; 8 bases are shared with TRBD1. The CDR3 sequence is 15 residues long. CDR1 and CDR2 (germline): MGHDK, SYGVNS. The V and J ends lost 3 bases and 9 bases, in that order; junction bases with no gene match: 7. CDR3 in amino acids: CASSEDRALGSPLHF. CDR3 nucleotide sequence: TGTGCCAGCAGTGAGGACAGGGCCTTGGGTTCACCCCTCCACTTT. The full variable domain, rest sourced from reference TRBV25-1 and TRBJ1-6, is EADIYQTPRYLVIGTGKKITLECSQTMGHDKMYWYQQDPGMELHLIHYSYGVNSTEKGDLSSESTVSRIRTEHFPLTLESARPSHTSQYLCASSEDRALGSPLHFGNGTRLTVT.

The sample holds a few counts of this clone. The chain links TRBV5-4 to TRBJ1-1; weak D call: TRBD1 (5 bases). Per the germline V gene, CDR1 is SGHNT and CDR2 is YYREEE (reference sequence). The V gene lost 4 bases and the J gene lost 6 bases, with 16 bases spanning the gap. The CDR3 is made up of 14 amino acids. The CDR3 DNA sequence: TGTGCCAGCAGCCCCCAGAAGGGGCAGGCTGAAGCTTTCTTT. This gives the protein CASSPQKGQAEAFF.

The rearrangement uses TRBV2 and TRBJ2-5; possible D gene TRBD2, 6 bases. CDR1 is SNHLY, CDR2 FYNNEI, per germline. The V and J ends lost 3 bases and 5 bases respectively, with 7 bases between them. CDR3 size: 12 residues. This chain's CDR3 is CASSEGRETQYF. CDR3 nucleotides: TGTGCCAGCAGTGAGGGGAGGGAGACCCAGTACTTC.

This chain joins TRBV18 and TRBJ1-1, with a weak D call TRBD1 (6 bases). CDR3 length equals 18 residues. V was trimmed by 1 base and J by 0 bases, leaving 18 bases between them. CDR1 is KGHSH, CDR2 LQKENI, per germline. The CDR3 spells CASSPLQGAPLMNTEAFF. In nucleotides, the CDR3 is TGTGCCAGCTCACCACTACAGGGTGCTCCTCTTATGAACACTGAAGCTTTCTTT.

This clone occurred once. The chain joins TRBV29-1 to TRBJ2-7; tentatively, D is TRBD1 (5 bases). V lost 4 bases and J lost 3, with 13 bases in between. Germline assignment: CDR1 SQVTM and CDR2 ANQGSEA. The CDR3 covers 13 residues. CDR3 sequence: CSVVWAGLYEQYF. The CDR3 nucleotides are TGCAGCGTTGTCTGGGCAGGGCTCTACGAGCAGTACTTC.

The chain has TRBV7-6 and TRBJ2-1, with 8 bases that match TRBD1. From germline, CDR1 is SGHVS and CDR2 FNYEAQ. The CDR3 covers 17 residues. Trimming at V came to 2 bases and at J to 0 bases, leaving 6 bases not matched to a gene. The CDR3: CASSLLRDRSSYNEQFF. CDR3 nucleotides: TGTGCCAGCAGCTTATTACGGGACAGGAGCTCCTACAATGAGCAGTTCTTC.

The chain is built from TRBV6-4 and TRBJ1-1, with D perhaps TRBD1 (6 bases). CDR1 and CDR2 (germline): MRHNA, SNTAGT. Trimming pared 6 bases from V and 6 bases from J, leaving 17 bases between. The CDR3 contains 14 residues. CDR3 in DNA: TGTGCCAGCAGCGAAGTCGACAGGAGGCCTGAAGCTTTCTTT. It encodes CASSEVDRRPEAFF.

This clone showed up just once. V gene TRBV29-1 combines with J gene TRBJ2-5; 7 positions agree with TRBD2. The junction had 13 bases not matched to a gene; V was cut back by 7 bases and J by 2 bases. CDR1 and CDR2 (germline): SQVTM, ANQGSEA. The CDR3 is 15 residues long. The CDR3 sequence is CSARLAENIQETQYF. DNA for the CDR3: TGCAGCGCCAGGCTAGCGGAAAATATACAAGAGACCCAGTACTTC.

This chain uses TRBV15 with TRBJ1-4; maybe TRBD1 (5 bases). V was clipped by 3 bases and J by 3 bases, with 11 bases between them. The CDR3 sequence is 15 residues long. Per germline, CDR1 LNHNV and CDR2 YYDKDF (reference sequence). The CDR3 here is CATSRGGGSNEKLFF. The CDR3 DNA is TGTGCCACCAGCAGGGGGGGAGGGTCTAATGAAAAACTGTTTTTT.

Only one count was recorded for this clone. This sequence joins TRBV6-5 and TRBJ1-5; 8 nucleotides line up with TRBD1. In germline, CDR1 is MNHEY, CDR2 SVGAGI. After removal of 5 bases from V and 3 bases from J, the junction contained 3 bases not matched to a gene. There are 14 residues in the CDR3. In nucleotides, the CDR3 is TGTGCCAGCAGTCGACAGGGGTACAATCAGCCCCAGCATTTT. The encoded protein is CASSRQGYNQPQHF.

The rearrangement links TRBV9 to TRBJ2-7, with 10 bases lining up with TRBD1. CDR3 size: 15 residues. Germline values: CDR1 SGDLS, CDR2 YYNGEE. V lost 3 bases and J lost 3; bases outside the gene matches: 6. CDR3 DNA: TGTGCCAGCAGCGCCGCGTGGGACAGGGGCTACGAGCAGTACTTC. Translation: CASSAAWDRGYEQYF.

The chain couples TRBV27 to TRBJ2-7; 11 bases line up with TRBD2. The CDR3 is 14 amino acids. Per germline, CDR1 MNHEY and CDR2 SMNVEV (reference sequence). J was trimmed by 6 bases and V by 5 bases; bases with no gene match: 6. CDR3 DNA sequence: TGTGCCAGCAGTCCACTAGCGGGAGAGGGCGAGCAGTACTTC. Encoded protein: CASSPLAGEGEQYF.

This clone occurred a few times. The chain employs TRBV2 and TRBJ2-1, with TRBD1 as a possible D gene (5 bases). CDR1 SNHLY and CDR2 FYNNEI come from the germline V gene. V was trimmed by 7 bases and J by 0 bases, leaving 16 bases between them. CDR3 length: 16 amino acids. In DNA form, the CDR3 reads TGTGCCAGCACCCTCAGGGCGGCTAGCTCCTACAATGAGCAGTTCTTC. Protein sequence: CASTLRAASSYNEQFF.

Note on this clone: The sample contains more than one DNA sequence encoding this CDR3. The chain employs TRBV5-1 and TRBJ1-3; 10 bases map to TRBD1. The CDR3 spans 15 residues. Germline V gene lookup returns CDR1 SGHRS and CDR2 YFSETQ. J lost 2 bases, V lost 4 bases, and 3 bases had no gene match. The CDR3 DNA is TGCGCCAGCAGCCCCGGACAGGGGGCTGGAAACACCATATATTTT. It is translated as CASSPGQGAGNTIYF.

The V call is TRBV27, the J call TRBJ1-2, with 7 nucleotides matching TRBD1. Germline V lookup: CDR1 MNHEY, CDR2 SMNVEV (reference sequence). The V segment lost 5 bases and the J segment 0 bases; nucleotides outside the gene matches: 6. This CDR3 region has 15 residues. The CDR3 region is CASSPWTGANYGYTF. The CDR3 DNA follows: TGTGCCAGCAGTCCCTGGACAGGAGCTAACTATGGCTACACCTTC.

This chain links TRBV6-5 with TRBJ2-1; 7 bases align to TRBD1. The V gene's germline CDR1 is MNHEY and CDR2 SVGAGI. This CDR3 has 14 amino acids. Trimming cost V 2 bases and J 3 bases; bases outside gene matches: 1. The CDR3 DNA follows: TGTGCCAGCAGTTACCGGGACAGCTACAATGAGCAGTTCTTC. Translated, it gives CASSYRDSYNEQFF.

V gene TRBV4-1 combines with J gene TRBJ2-3; 10 bases agree with TRBD2. Germline values: CDR1 MGHRA, CDR2 YSYEKL. V dropped 1 base and J dropped 6; count of bases not matched to a gene: 7. This CDR3 has 16 amino acids. The DNA for the CDR3 is TGCGCCAGCAGCCAAGCCGCCGGGACTAGCGCCGATACGCAGTATTTT. Encoded protein: CASSQAAGTSADTQYF.